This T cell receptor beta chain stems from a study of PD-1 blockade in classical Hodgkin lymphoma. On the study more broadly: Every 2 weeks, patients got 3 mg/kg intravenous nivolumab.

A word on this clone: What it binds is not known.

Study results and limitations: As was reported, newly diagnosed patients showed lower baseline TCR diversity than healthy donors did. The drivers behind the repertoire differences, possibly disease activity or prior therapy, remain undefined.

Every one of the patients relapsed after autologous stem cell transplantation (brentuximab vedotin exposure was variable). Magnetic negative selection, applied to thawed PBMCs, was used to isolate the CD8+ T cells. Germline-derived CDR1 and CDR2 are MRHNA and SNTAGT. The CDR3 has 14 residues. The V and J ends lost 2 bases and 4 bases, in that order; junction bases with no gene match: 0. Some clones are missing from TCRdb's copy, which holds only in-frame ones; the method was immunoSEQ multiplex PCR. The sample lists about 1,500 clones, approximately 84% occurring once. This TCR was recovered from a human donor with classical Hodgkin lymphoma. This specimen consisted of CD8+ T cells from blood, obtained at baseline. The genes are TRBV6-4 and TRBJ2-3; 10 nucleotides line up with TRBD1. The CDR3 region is CASSDGTGADTQYF. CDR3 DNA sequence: TGTGCCAGCAGTGACGGGACAGGGGCAGATACGCAGTATTTT.